The rows below give T cell receptor beta chains drawn from one sample of a study of beta chain features in type 1 diabetes. The method was immunoSEQ multiplex PCR; TCRdb's version includes in-frame clones alone and lacks a portion of them. Of 150,000 to 200,000 clones in the sample, about 10% were seen once. Input material: central memory CD4+ T cells from blood. These receptors were collected from a woman aged 25 to 39 with type 1 diabetes. Each CDR3 is given with its conserved first and last residue. D genes are given only for firm matches. Clone size is stated in some rows and not others, as once, few, many or a class when expanded.

j_call clone_size v_call d_call cdr3_nt cdr3_aa
TRBJ2-1 few TRBV5-1 TRBD1 TGCGCCAGCAGCTCCCGGGACAGGGCCTACAATGAGCAGTTCTTC CASSSRDRAYNEQFF
TRBJ1-4 . TRBV15 TRBD1 TGTGCCACCATTCTGGACAGGGGAGAGGAAAAACTGTTTTTT CATILDRGEEKLFF
TRBJ2-1 . TRBV11-3 . TGTGCCAGCAGCCGTACTGCGGGCAATGAGCAGTTCTTC CASSRTAGNEQFF
TRBJ2-5 few TRBV28 . TGTGCCAGCAGTTTTGCCAGTATCCTCCAAGAGACCCAGTACTTC CASSFASILQETQYF
TRBJ2-1 . TRBV27 TRBD2 TGTGCCAGCAGTTACGACTGGGAGGGTTTCAAGCAGTTCTTC CASSYDWEGFKQFF
TRBJ1-2 . TRBV5-6 TRBD1 TGTGCCAGCAGCTCACGGACAGGGGAGCGGTATGGCTACACCTTC CASSSRTGERYGYTF
TRBJ2-1 few TRBV2 TRBD1 TGTGCCAGCAGCGCCGGGACAGTCAATGAGCAGTTCTTC CASSAGTVNEQFF
TRBJ2-7 . TRBV19 TRBD2 TGTGCCAGTAGCTCTCCCGGACTAGCGGGTCGTGGAGCCGAGCAGTACTTC CASSSPGLAGRGAEQYF
TRBJ2-1 . TRBV14 . TGTGCCAGCAGCCCTATCGGGGGGCATGAGCAGTTCTTC CASSPIGGHEQFF
TRBJ1-2 few TRBV5-5 TRBD1 TGTGCCAGCAGCCAGACAGGGCTTGGCTACACCTTC CASSQTGLGYTF
TRBJ1-1 . TRBV2 . TGTGCCAGCAGTGAGCGGATCAACACTGAAGCTTTCTTT CASSERINTEAFF
TRBJ2-3 . TRBV7-9 . TGTGCCACTAGATTCAGCTCGGGCACAGATACGCAGTATTTT CATRFSSGTDTQYF
TRBJ2-1 . TRBV29-1 TRBD1 TGCAGCGACACTCCGGGGGGACAGGGGTTCAATGAGCAGTTCTTC CSDTPGGQGFNEQFF
TRBJ2-3 . TRBV5-1 . TGCGCCAGCAGCCCGAAATATCGGGATACGCAGTATTTT CASSPKYRDTQYF
TRBJ2-5 few TRBV30 . TGTGCCCGCACCGGGCTAGCTGGAGAGACCCAGTACTTC CARTGLAGETQYF
TRBJ2-2 . TRBV5-1 . TGCGCCAGCGGAGGGGAGACCGGGGAGCTGTTTTTT CASGGETGELFF
TRBJ2-5 few TRBV6-5 . TGTGCCAGCAGTTACAATGGGGCAAACCAAGAGACCCAGTACTTC CASSYNGANQETQYF
TRBJ2-7 few TRBV2 TRBD2 TGTGCCAGCGCCGGCACTAGCGGGAGTTACGAGCAGTACTTC CASAGTSGSYEQYF
TRBJ1-4 few TRBV7-9 TRBD1 TGTGCCAGCAGCCCCGGACAGGTCGGGGAAAAACTGTTTTTT CASSPGQVGEKLFF
TRBJ2-7 . TRBV9 TRBD2 TGTGCCAGCAGCGTAGGGGCTAGCGGAGCCGGCATTTTCTACGAGCAGTACTTC CASSVGASGAGIFYEQYF
TRBJ2-1 . TRBV5-1 . TGCGCCAGCAGCTTGGTTACAGATAGGAATGAGCAGTTCTTC CASSLVTDRNEQFF
TRBJ2-1 . TRBV7-3 TRBD2 TGTGCCAGCAGCTGGGGGGGCAATGAGCAGTTCTTC CASSWGGNEQFF
TRBJ2-3 few TRBV6-5 TRBD2 TGTGCCACCTTCCGAGCGGGGAGGGGAGATACGCAGTATTTT CATFRAGRGDTQYF
TRBJ2-7 few TRBV11-3 . TGTGCCAGCAGCCAGGGAATACTTACCTACGAGCAGTACTTC CASSQGILTYEQYF
TRBJ2-1 . TRBV19 . TGTGCCAGTAATATGGGCGGGAATGAGCAGTTCTTC CASNMGGNEQFF
TRBJ2-4 few TRBV30 TRBD2 TGTGCCTGGAGTGGGAAACTAGCGGGCGGGAACATTCAGTACTTC CAWSGKLAGGNIQYF
TRBJ1-2 . TRBV28 TRBD1 TGTGCCAGCAGCCGGACAGGGGCGAACTATGGCTACACCTTC CASSRTGANYGYTF